This T cell receptor (beta chain) was sequenced during a study of low-dose radiotherapy and immunotherapy resistance in tumors. Study as a whole: In Cohort 2, 1 Gy per fraction was delivered every two weeks, for a total of 13 Gy over 26 weeks. At a dose of 200 mg/m2, intravenous cyclophosphamide was given every two weeks, one day before radiation and immunotherapy. Intravenous administration to patients comprised nivolumab at 240 mg every two weeks and ipilimumab at 1 mg/kg every six weeks.

Primers targeting TRAV and TRBV primed first-strand cDNA, covering alpha and beta chains. Amplification, which lasted 20 PCR cycles, used a constant-region primer and V-primer adapter to amplify TCRs. TCRdb re-derived calls from the reads in MiXCR, one entry per CDR3 protein. This table holds approximately 89,000 distinct CDR3 sequences, approximately 20% found once. This clonotype was observed at least ten times. The sample's time point: before trial treatment. Eligibility was restricted to patients presenting with advanced solid tumors that lacked tumor-infiltrating lymphocytes. The sequence derives from a male donor with prostate cancer. The sample consisted of PBMCs, taken before treatment.

The CDR3 DNA reads as TGTGCCAGTAGTCCCCGGAACACCGGGGAGCTGTTTTTT. Translating gives CASSPRNTGELFF. V gene TRBV19 combines with J gene TRBJ2-2; D is uncertain. Germline-derived CDR1 and CDR2 are LNHDA and SQIVND (reference sequence). Trimming took off 5 bases at V and 1 base at J, with 5 bases between the two ends. CDR3 length: 13 residues.